A selection of T cell receptor beta chains follows, all from one sample in a study of blood T cells in healthy people across ages. TCRdb itself ran the 5' RACE reads through MiXCR, one entry per CDR3 protein. The sample has roughly 900,000 distinct CDR3 sequences; 29% are singletons. The sequenced material came from blood. The receptors derive from a woman of 80 years or more in good health. Both conserved end residues are part of each CDR3. D genes are given only for firm matches. Clone size is not always given. Where it is, it says once, few, many or a class for expanded clones.

CASRRLAGGPNEQFF,TGTGCCAGCCGCCGACTAGCGGGGGGGCCAAATGAGCAGTTCTTC,TRBV2,TRBJ2-1,many,TRBD2
CASSLGSGRNGYTF,TGTGCCAGCAGCTTGGGGTCAGGGAGGAACGGCTACACCTTC,TRBV5-6,TRBJ1-2,-,-
CASSRASGGAYNEQFF,TGTGCCAGTAGTCGGGCTAGCGGGGGGGCCTACAATGAGCAGTTCTTC,TRBV19,TRBJ2-1,-,TRBD2
CATSRDWGGEETQYF,TGTGCCACCAGCAGAGATTGGGGGGGGGAAGAGACCCAGTACTTC,TRBV15,TRBJ2-5,few,TRBD2
CASSLAGGQSEDTQYF,TGTGCCAGCAGCCTGGCGGGGGGCCAATCAGAAGATACGCAGTATTTT,TRBV9,TRBJ2-3,few,TRBD2
CSARWLATRNEQFF,TGCAGTGCTAGATGGCTAGCGACGAGGAATGAGCAGTTCTTC,TRBV20-1,TRBJ2-1,-,-
CASRQTVLGNQPQHF,TGTGCCAGCAGACAGACAGTCCTGGGAAATCAGCCCCAGCATTTT,TRBV6-1,TRBJ1-5,-,-
CASSPELRRYNEQFF,TGTGCCAGCAGTCCAGAACTGAGACGGTACAATGAGCAGTTCTTC,TRBV12-3/TRBV12-4,TRBJ2-1,-,-
CASSGPLAGPNNEQFF,TGCGCCAGCAGCGGGCCCCTAGCGGGGCCTAACAATGAGCAGTTCTTC,TRBV5-1,TRBJ2-1,-,TRBD2
CASTTGARIDYGYTF,TGTGCCAGCACCACAGGGGCGCGAATCGACTATGGCTACACCTTC,TRBV6-2/TRBV6-3,TRBJ1-2,few,TRBD1
CSARDPSGGATNEKLFF,TGCAGTGCTAGAGATCCCTCGGGAGGGGCAACTAATGAAAAACTGTTTTTT,TRBV20-1,TRBJ1-4,few,-
CASSLIARGTEAFF,TGCGCCAGCAGCTTGATCGCGAGGGGGACTGAAGCTTTCTTT,TRBV5-1,TRBJ1-1,-,-
CATYSTVNTEAFF,TGTGCCACGTATTCGACGGTGAACACTGAAGCTTTCTTT,TRBV5-4,TRBJ1-1,few,-
CASSQSEKLFF,TGTGCCAGCAGCCAAAGTGAAAAACTGTTTTTT,TRBV7-9,TRBJ1-4,many,-
CASSSGGMNEQFF,TGTGCCAGCTCTAGCGGGGGTATGAATGAGCAGTTCTTC,TRBV27,TRBJ2-1,-,TRBD2
CASSYQTSPLHF,TGTGCCAGCAGCTACCAGACCTCACCCCTCCACTTT,TRBV28,TRBJ1-6,few,-
CASSHGPAGGRSDTQYF,TGTGCCAGCAGCCATGGACCAGCGGGGGGGCGTTCAGATACGCAGTATTTT,TRBV3-1,TRBJ2-3,-,TRBD2
CASSFPAGGHNEQFF,TGTGCCAGCAGCTTCCCTGCGGGGGGGCACAATGAGCAGTTCTTC,TRBV7-9,TRBJ2-1,many,TRBD2
CASSEALSSYNEQFF,TGTGCCAGCAGTGAAGCGCTGAGCTCCTACAATGAGCAGTTCTTC,TRBV2,TRBJ2-1,-,-
CASSHITGINQPQHF,TGTGCCAGCAGTCACATTACAGGGATCAATCAGCCCCAGCATTTT,TRBV2,TRBJ1-5,-,-
CASSQPVPVHNEQFF,TGTGCCAGCAGTCAACCGGTTCCGGTTCACAATGAGCAGTTCTTC,TRBV7-2,TRBJ2-1,many,-
CASSVGLAGLETQYF,TGTGCCAGCAGCGTCGGACTAGCGGGGCTAGAGACCCAGTACTTC,TRBV7-8,TRBJ2-5,many,TRBD2
CASSLIPGELFF,TGTGCCAGCAGCTTGATCCCCGGGGAGCTGTTTTTT,TRBV5-8,TRBJ2-2,-,-
CASTPGAGWTSSNYGYTF,TGTGCCAGCACCCCCGGGGCAGGGTGGACCTCTTCTAACTATGGCTACACCTTC,TRBV27,TRBJ1-2,many,-